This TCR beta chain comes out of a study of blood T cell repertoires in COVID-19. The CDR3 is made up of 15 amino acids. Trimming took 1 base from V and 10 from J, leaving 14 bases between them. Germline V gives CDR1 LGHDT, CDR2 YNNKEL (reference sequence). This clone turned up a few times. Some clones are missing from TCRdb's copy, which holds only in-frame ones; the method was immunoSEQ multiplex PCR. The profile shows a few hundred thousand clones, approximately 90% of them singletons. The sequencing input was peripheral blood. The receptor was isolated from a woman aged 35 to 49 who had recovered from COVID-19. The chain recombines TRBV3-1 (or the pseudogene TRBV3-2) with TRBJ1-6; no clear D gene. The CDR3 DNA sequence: TGTGCCAGCAGCCAAGGGTGGGCAGGCGCGTCACCCCTCCACTTT. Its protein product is CASSQGWAGASPLHF.